The clone carrying this TCR beta chain is a singleton in its sample. What it binds is not known. Germline V gives CDR1 SGHDT, CDR2 YYEEEE. V lost 4 bases, J lost 4 bases, and 8 bases lay in between. The CDR3 runs 13 residues. This record comes from a study of shared clonotypes between healthy human individuals. Looking at the study overall: Per donor, three plates held CD4 naive cells, three held CD4 memory, two held CD8 naive and one held CD8 memory.

Study observations and caveats: Researchers found naive subsets generally carried larger estimated richness than memory subsets.

An assay was performed, and its level was deep. Each subset's genomic DNA was split evenly across several immunoSEQ plates. Data came from immunoSEQ multiplex PCR; TCRdb stores just in-frame clones and leaves some out. Of hundreds of thousands of clones in the sample, 96% were seen once. Naive CD8 cells lacked CD45RO and underwent positive selection for CCR7, leaving out terminally differentiated effector memory CD45RA+ cells. Sample: naive CD8+ T cells sorted from blood. This clonotype originated in a woman aged 25 to 45 in good health. The chain links TRBV5-6 to TRBJ2-2; D unclear. For the CDR3, the DNA is TGTGCCAGCAGCCAAGTACGCACCGGGGAGCTGTTTTTT. Translation: CASSQVRTGELFF.